This T cell receptor (beta chain) was found in a study of long-term antiretroviral therapy in people with HIV. Study observations and caveats: When set beside controls, HIV repertoires had CDR3 length ranges that were narrower.

Germline loops: CDR1 ENHRY, CDR2 SYGVKD. The CDR3 has 19 residues. V lost 7 bases and J 1 base, leaving 28 bases between the germline ends. immunoSEQ v3.0 was run at survey level. Per sample, sequencing targeted roughly 35,000-55,000 T-cell genomes. TCRdb keeps only in-frame clones here, not all; method: immunoSEQ multiplex PCR. This sample has 42,000 or so clones, with about nine tenths found just once. On this clone: Its antigen is unidentified.

This TCR was sampled from a woman between 45 and 60 years old with HIV. This specimen was unsorted PBMCs, taken 0.1 years before starting antiretroviral therapy. The V gene is TRBV10-3, the J gene TRBJ1-1; D call uncertain. The CDR3 sequence: CAINRRPQAAGFGNTEAFF. In nucleotides, the CDR3 is TGTGCCATCAACCGACGCCCCCAGGCCGCTGGCTTCGGGAACACTGAAGCTTTCTTT.